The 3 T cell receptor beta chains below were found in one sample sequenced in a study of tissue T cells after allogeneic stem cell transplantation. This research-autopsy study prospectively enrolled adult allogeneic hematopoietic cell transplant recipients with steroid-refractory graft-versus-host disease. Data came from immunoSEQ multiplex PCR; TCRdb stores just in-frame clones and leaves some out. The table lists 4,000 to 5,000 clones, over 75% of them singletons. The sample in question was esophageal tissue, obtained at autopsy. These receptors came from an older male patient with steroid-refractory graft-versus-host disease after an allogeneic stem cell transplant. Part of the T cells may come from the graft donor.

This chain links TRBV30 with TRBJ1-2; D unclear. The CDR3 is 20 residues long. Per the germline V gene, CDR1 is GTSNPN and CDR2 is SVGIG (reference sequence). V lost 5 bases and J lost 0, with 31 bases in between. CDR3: CAWRQLYRRRMNEPNYGYTF. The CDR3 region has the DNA TGTGCCTGGCGACAATTGTACCGACGTCGGATGAACGAGCCTAACTATGGCTACACCTTC.

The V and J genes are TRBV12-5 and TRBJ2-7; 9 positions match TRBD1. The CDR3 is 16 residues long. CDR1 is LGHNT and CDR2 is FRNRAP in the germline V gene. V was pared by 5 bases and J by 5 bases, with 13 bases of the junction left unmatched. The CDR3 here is CASGPGTGIGGDEQYF. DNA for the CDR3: TGTGCTAGTGGTCCCGGGACAGGGATTGGTGGGGACGAGCAGTACTTC. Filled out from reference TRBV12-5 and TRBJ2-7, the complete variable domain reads DARVTQTPRHKVTEMGQEVTMRCQPILGHNTVFWYRQTMMQGLELLAYFRNRAPLDDSGMPKDRFSAEMPDATLATLKIQPSEPRDSAVYFCASGPGTGIGGDEQYFGPGTRLTVT.

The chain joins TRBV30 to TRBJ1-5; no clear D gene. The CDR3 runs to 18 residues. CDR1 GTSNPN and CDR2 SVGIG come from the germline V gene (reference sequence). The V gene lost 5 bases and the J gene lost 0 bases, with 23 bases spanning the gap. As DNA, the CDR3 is TGTGCCTGGGCCCCTAGCCGACTTGGCTTTAGTAGCAATCAGCCCCAGCATTTT. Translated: CAWAPSRLGFSSNQPQHF. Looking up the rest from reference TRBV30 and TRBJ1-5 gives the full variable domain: SQTIHQWPATLVQPVGSPLSLECTVEGTSNPNLYWYRQAAGRGLQLLFYSVGIGQISSEVPQNLSASRPQDRQFILSSKKLLLSDSGFYLCAWAPSRLGFSSNQPQHFGDGTRLSIL.